The clone carrying this TCR beta chain was seen a single time. Germline lookup yields CDR1 LGHDT and CDR2 YNNKEL (reference sequence). The CDR3 runs 19 residues. The J segment lost 1 base and the V segment lost 4 bases, leaving 16 bases of the junction unmatched. Under the authors' procedure: Reference gene primer amplification gave nucleated cell count estimates. Clones were read by immunoSEQ multiplex PCR, and TCRdb kept only the in-frame ones, dropping some. V, J and clone size are those of that table, while D and trimming were read from the DNA. This table holds roughly 97,000 clones, 75% to 90% found once. This specimen comes from a study of blood T cell repertoires in COVID-19. Background on the study: The United States, Italy and Spain supplied acute and convalescent COVID-19 samples. The cDNA or gDNA used as material had been derived from T cells, B-cell-depleted T cells, or PBMCs.

The chain is built from TRBV3-1 (or the pseudogene TRBV3-2) and TRBJ2-1; 7 bases map to TRBD2. Sequenced: peripheral blood. The TCR was taken from a man in his fifties with acute or convalescent COVID-19. CDR3 sequence: CASSRGEGGGRGSYNEQFF. The CDR3 DNA reads as TGTGCCAGCAGCCGGGGAGAGGGAGGCGGGAGAGGATCCTACAATGAGCAGTTCTTC.